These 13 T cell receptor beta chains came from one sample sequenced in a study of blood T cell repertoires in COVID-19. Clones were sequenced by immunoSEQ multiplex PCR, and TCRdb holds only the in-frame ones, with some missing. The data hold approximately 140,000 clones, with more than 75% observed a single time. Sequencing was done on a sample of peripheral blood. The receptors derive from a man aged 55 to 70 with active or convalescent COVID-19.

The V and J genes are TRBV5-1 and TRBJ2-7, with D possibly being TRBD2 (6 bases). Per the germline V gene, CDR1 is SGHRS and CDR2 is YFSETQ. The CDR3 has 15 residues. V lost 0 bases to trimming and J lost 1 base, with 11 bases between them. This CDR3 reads CASSLVIGSSYEQYF. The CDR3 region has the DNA TGCGCCAGCAGCTTGGTAATCGGGAGTTCCTACGAGCAGTACTTC.

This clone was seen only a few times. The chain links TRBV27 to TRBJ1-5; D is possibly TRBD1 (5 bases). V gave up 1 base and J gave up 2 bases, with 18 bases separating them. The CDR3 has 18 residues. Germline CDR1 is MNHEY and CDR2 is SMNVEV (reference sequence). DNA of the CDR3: TGTGCCAGCAGTTTATGGGGGACTCCCCCGGCGGGCAATCAGCCCCAGCATTTT. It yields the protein CASSLWGTPPAGNQPQHF.

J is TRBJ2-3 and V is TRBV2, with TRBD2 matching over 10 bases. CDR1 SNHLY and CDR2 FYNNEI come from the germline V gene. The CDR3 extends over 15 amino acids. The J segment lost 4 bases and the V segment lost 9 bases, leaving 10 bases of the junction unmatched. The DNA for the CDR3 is TGTGCCAGTGTTGAGGAGCTAGCGGGAGCAGATACGCAGTATTTT. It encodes CASVEELAGADTQYF. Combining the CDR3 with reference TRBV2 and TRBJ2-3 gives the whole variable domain EPEVTQTPSHQVTQMGQEVILRCVPISNHLYFYWYRQILGQKVEFLVSFYNNEISEKSEIFDDQFSVERPDGSNFTLKIRSTKLEDSAMYFCASVEELAGADTQYFGPGTRLTVL.

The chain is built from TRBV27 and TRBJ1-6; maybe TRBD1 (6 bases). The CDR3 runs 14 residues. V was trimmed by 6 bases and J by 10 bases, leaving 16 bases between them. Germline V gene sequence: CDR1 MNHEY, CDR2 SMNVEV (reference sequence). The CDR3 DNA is TGTGCCAGCAGGCTGCAGGGGTCGATGTCACCCCTCCACTTT. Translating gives CASRLQGSMSPLHF.

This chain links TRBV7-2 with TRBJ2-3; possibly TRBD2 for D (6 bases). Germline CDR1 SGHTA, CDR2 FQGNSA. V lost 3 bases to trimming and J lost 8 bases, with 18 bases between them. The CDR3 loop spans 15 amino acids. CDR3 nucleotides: TGTGCCAGCAGCTTTGAACCGGGGCGGGGTGGTACGCAGTATTTT. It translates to CASSFEPGRGGTQYF.

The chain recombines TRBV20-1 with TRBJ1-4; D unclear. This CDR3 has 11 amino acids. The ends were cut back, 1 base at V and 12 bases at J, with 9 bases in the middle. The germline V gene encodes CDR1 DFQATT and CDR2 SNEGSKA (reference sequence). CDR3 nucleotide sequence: TGCAGTGCTAGAGGAGGCCCGGAACTGTTTTTT. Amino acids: CSARGGPELFF.

The CDR3 protein is CASSPLNSQNYGYTF. CDR3 DNA: TGTGCCAGCAGCCCCTTGAACTCACAGAACTATGGCTACACCTTC. The chain carries TRBV3-1 (or the pseudogene TRBV3-2) and TRBJ1-2; D is unresolved. V was cut by 4 bases and J by 2 bases, with 14 bases left in between. Germline lookup yields CDR1 LGHDT and CDR2 YNNKEL (reference sequence). This CDR3 has 15 amino acids.

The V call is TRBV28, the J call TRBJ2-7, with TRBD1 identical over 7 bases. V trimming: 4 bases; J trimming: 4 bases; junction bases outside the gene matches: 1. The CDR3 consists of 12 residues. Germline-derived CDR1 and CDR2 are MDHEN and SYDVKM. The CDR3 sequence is CASSWGQYEQYF. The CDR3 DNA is TGTGCCAGCAGTTGGGGACAGTACGAGCAGTACTTC. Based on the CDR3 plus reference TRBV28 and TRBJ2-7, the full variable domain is DVKVTQSSRYLVKRTGEKVFLECVQDMDHENMFWYRQDPGLGLRLIYFSYDVKMKEKGDIPEGYSVSREKKERFSLILESASTNQTSMYLCASSWGQYEQYFGPGTRLTVT.

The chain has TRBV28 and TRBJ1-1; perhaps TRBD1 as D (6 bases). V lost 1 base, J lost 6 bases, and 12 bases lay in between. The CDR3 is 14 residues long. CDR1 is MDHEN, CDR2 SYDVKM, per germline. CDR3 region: CASSLFQGLAEAFF. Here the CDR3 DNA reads TGTGCCAGCAGTTTATTTCAGGGGCTGGCTGAAGCTTTCTTT.

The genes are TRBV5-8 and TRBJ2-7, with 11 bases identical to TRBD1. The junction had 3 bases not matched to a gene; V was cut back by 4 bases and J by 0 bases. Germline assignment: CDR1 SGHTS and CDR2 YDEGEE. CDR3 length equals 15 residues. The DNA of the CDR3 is TGTGCCAGCAGCCCGGGACAGGGGGTCTCCTACGAGCAGTACTTC. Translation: CASSPGQGVSYEQYF.

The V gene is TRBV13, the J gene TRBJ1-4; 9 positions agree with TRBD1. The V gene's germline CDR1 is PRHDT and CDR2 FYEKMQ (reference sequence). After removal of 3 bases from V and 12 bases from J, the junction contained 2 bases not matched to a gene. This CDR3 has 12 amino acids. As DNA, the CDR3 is TGTGCCAGCAGCTTGGGACAGGGTGAACTGTTTTTT. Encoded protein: CASSLGQGELFF. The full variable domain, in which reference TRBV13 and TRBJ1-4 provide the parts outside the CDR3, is AAGVIQSPRHLIKEKRETATLKCYPIPRHDTVYWYQQGPGQDPQFLISFYEKMQSDKGSIPDRFSAQQFSDYHSELNMSSLELGDSALYFCASSLGQGELFFGSGTQLSVL.

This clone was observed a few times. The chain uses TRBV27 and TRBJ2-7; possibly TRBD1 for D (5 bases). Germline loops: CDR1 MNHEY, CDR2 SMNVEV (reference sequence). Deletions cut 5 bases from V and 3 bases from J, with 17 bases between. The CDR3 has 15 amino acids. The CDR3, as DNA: TGTGCCAGCAGTATCTCCAGGGAAGGGGTCTACGAGCAGTACTTC. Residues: CASSISREGVYEQYF.

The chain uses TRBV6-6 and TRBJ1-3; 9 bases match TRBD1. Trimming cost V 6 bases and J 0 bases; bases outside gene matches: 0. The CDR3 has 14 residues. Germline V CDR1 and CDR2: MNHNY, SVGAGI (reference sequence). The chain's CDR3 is CASRGQGSGNTIYF. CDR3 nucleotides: TGTGCCAGCAGGGGACAGGGCTCTGGAAACACCATATATTTT.